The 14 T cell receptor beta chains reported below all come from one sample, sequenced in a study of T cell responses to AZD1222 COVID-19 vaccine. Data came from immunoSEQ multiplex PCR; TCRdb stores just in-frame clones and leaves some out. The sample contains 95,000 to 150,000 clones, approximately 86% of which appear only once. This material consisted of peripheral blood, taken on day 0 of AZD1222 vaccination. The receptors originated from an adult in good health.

CDR3 bases: TGTGCCAGTAGTATCGACGGGCCTCGGACTAGCGGGAGGAATGAGCAGTTCTTC. It specifies CASSIDGPRTSGRNEQFF. The genes are TRBV19 and TRBJ2-1, with 14 nucleotides matching TRBD2. Per germline, CDR1 LNHDA and CDR2 SQIVND (reference sequence). V was clipped by 3 bases and J by 7 bases; unmatched bases: 11. The CDR3 has 18 amino acids.

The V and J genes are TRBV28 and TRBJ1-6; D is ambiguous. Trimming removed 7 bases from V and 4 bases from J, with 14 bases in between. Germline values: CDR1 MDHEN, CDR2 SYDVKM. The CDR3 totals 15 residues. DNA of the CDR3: TGTGCCAGCAAGAGAGGCGGATCGTATAATTCACCCCTCCACTTT. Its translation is CASKRGGSYNSPLHF.

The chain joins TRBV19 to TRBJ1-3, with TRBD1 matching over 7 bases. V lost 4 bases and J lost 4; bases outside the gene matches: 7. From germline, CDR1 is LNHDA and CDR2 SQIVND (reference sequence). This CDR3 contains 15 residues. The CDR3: CASSKPGQPGNTIYF. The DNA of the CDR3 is TGTGCCAGTAGTAAACCGGGACAGCCGGGAAACACCATATATTTT.

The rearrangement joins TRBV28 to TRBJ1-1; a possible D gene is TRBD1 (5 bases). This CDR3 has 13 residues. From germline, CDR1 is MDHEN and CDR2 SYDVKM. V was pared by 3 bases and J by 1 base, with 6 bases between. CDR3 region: CASSLGRNTEAFF. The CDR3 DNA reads TGTGCCAGCAGTTTGGGACGGAACACTGAAGCTTTCTTT.

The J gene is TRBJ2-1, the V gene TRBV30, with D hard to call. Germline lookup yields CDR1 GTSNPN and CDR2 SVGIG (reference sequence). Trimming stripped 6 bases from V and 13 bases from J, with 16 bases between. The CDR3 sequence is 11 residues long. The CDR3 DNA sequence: TGTGCCTGCCTCTTCGGAGCCAGTCAGTTCTTC. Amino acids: CACLFGASQFF.

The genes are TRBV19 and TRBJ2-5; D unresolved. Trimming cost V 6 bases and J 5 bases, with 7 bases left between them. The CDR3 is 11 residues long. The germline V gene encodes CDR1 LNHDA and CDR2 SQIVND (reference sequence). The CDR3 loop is CASRGWETQYF. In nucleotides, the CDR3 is TGTGCCAGTAGGGGCTGGGAGACCCAGTACTTC.

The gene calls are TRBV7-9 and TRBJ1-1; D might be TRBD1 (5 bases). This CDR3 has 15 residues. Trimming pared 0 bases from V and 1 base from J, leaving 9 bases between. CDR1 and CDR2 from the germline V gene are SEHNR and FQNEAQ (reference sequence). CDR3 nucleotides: TGTGCCAGCAGCTTAGCAGGGACGCCGAACACTGAAGCTTTCTTT. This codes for CASSLAGTPNTEAFF.

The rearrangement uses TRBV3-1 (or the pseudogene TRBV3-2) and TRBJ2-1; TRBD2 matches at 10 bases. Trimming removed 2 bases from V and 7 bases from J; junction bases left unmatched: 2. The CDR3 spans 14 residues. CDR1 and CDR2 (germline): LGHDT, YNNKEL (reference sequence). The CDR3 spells CASSQRSGRNEQFF. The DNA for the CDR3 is TGTGCCAGCAGCCAACGTAGCGGGAGGAATGAGCAGTTCTTC.

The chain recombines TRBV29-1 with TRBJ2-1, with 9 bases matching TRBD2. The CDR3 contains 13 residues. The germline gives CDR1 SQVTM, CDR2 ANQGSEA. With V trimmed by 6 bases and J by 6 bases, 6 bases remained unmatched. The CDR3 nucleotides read TGCAGCGTGTCCGGGACTAGCAGCAATGAGCAGTTCTTC. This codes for CSVSGTSSNEQFF.

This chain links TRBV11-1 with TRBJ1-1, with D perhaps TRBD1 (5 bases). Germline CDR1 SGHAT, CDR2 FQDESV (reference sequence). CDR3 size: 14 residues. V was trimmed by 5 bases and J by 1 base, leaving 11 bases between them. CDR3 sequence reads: CASSLGQGNTEAFF. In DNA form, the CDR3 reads TGTGCCAGCAGCCTCGGGCAGGGGAACACTGAAGCTTTCTTT.

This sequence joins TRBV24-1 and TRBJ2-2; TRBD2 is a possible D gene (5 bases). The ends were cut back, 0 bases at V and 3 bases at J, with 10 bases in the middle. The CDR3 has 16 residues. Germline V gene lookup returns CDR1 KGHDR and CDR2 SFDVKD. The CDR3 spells CATSDLRTGDTGELFF. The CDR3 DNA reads TGTGCCACCAGTGATTTGCGTACCGGGGACACCGGGGAGCTGTTTTTT.

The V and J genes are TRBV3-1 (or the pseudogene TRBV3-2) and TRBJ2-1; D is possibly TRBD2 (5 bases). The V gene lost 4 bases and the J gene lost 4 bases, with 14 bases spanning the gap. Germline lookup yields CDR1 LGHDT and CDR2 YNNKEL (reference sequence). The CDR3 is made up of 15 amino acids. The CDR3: CASSPLARGYNEQFF. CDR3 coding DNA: TGTGCCAGCAGCCCGTTAGCGAGAGGGTACAATGAGCAGTTCTTC.

CDR3 sequence reads: CASNPSLGSGELFF. CDR3 nucleotide sequence: TGTGCCAGCAACCCATCACTGGGGTCCGGGGAGCTGTTTTTT. This sequence joins TRBV2 and TRBJ2-2; D is unresolved. Germline values: CDR1 SNHLY, CDR2 FYNNEI. Trimming took off 7 bases at V and 6 bases at J, with 15 bases between the two ends. CDR3 length: 14 residues.

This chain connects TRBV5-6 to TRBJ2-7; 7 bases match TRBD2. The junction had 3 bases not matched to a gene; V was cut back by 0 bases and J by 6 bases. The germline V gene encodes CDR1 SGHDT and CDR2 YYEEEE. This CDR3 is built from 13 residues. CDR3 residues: CASSLAGRGEQYF. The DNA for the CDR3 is TGTGCCAGCAGCTTGGCAGGGAGGGGCGAGCAGTACTTC.